The entry below describes one T cell receptor (beta chain). The CDR3 extends over 13 amino acids. This entry is derived from a study of blood T cell repertoires in COVID-19. Study-wide background: In each case, the material was cDNA or gDNA derived from T cells, B-cell-depleted T cells, or PBMCs.

Libraries were prepared by immunoSEQ multiplex PCR; TCRdb keeps only in-frame clonotypes and omits some of them. Counted here are tens of thousands of clones, 65% to 90% occurring once; the ten biggest clones make up approximately 6%. The V and J genes are TRBV21-1 and TRBJ1-1; the table names TRBD1, a call not compared with the DNA. TRBV21-1 is a pseudogene segment. The origin of this receptor is a woman aged 60-75 years with acute or convalescent COVID-19. What was sequenced was peripheral blood. The CDR3 is CATPLRGCTEAFF. The CDR3 coding sequence is TGTGCCACCCCGCTCAGGGGATGTACTGAAGCTTTCTTT.